Listed here are 11 T cell receptor beta chains from one sample, sequenced in a study of CD8 T cells in Susac syndrome. RNA, at about 0.5 to 1 ug, was reverse transcribed with random hexamers. MiXCR was run by TCRdb on the immunoSEQ multiplex PCR reads, yielding one entry per CDR3 protein. The repertoire holds under 200,000 distinct CDR3 sequences, 90% to 96% seen once, with approximately 0.1% in the top ten. Sequences were obtained from CD4+ T cells from PBMCs. Receptors were obtained from a human donor with Susac syndrome.

The chain uses TRBV14 and TRBJ1-5; D perhaps matches TRBD1 (5 bases). The germline V gene encodes CDR1 SGHDN and CDR2 FVKESK. The ends were cut back, 0 bases at V and 9 bases at J, with 12 bases in the middle. This CDR3 spans 14 amino acids. CDR3 nucleotides: TGTGCCAGCAGCCAAGACGGGACTCGGGGGCCCCAGCATTTT. It specifies CASSQDGTRGPQHF.

The chain carries TRBV3-1 and TRBJ2-1; 13 nucleotides agree with TRBD2. Trimming removed 4 bases from V and 8 bases from J; junction bases left unmatched: 8. The CDR3 covers 16 residues. The germline V gene has CDR1 LGHDT and CDR2 YNNKEL (reference sequence). In DNA form, the CDR3 reads TGTGCCAGCAGCCCGATGACTAGCGGGGGGATGGATGAGCAGTTCTTC. Translating it yields CASSPMTSGGMDEQFF.

The CDR3 spells CASRGLAGGPVGELFF. CDR3 nucleotide sequence: TGTGCCAGCAGGGGCCTAGCGGGGGGGCCGGTCGGGGAGCTGTTTTTT. This rearrangement joins TRBV12-3 or TRBV12-4 to TRBJ2-2, with TRBD2 matching 12 bases. The CDR3 runs 16 residues. Trimming took 6 bases from V and 7 from J; bases not matched to a gene: 9.

This sequence joins TRBV20-1 and TRBJ2-1; possibly TRBD1 or TRBD2 for D (5 bases each). V gave up 3 bases and J gave up 8 bases, with 11 bases separating them. This CDR3 has 12 residues. In germline, CDR1 is DFQATT, CDR2 SNEGSKA (reference sequence). CDR3 in amino acids: CSASGGGYEQFF. Here the CDR3 DNA reads TGCAGTGCTAGTGGGGGTGGGTATGAGCAGTTCTTC.

This clonotype was counted once. The chain is built from TRBV4-3 and TRBJ2-1; D not resolved. V was shortened by 0 bases and J by 1 base, with 13 bases between the two germline ends. CDR1 and CDR2 from the germline V gene are LGHNA and YSLEER. This CDR3 contains 17 residues. In DNA form, the CDR3 reads TGCGCCAGCAGCCAAGATCGAGTTGGCCGATCCTACAATGAGCAGTTCTTC. Translation gives CASSQDRVGRSYNEQFF.

The chain uses TRBV13 and TRBJ2-3, with a possible D match to TRBD2 (5 bases). The CDR3 spans 13 residues. Germline CDR1 is PRHDT and CDR2 is FYEKMQ (reference sequence). V was trimmed by 10 bases and J by 0 bases, leaving 11 bases between them. CDR3 DNA sequence: TGTGCCACCGAGAGGACTAGCACAGATACGCAGTATTTT. This gives the protein CATERTSTDTQYF.

The V gene is TRBV30, the J gene TRBJ2-1; 8 bases are a match to TRBD1. V was pared by 4 bases and J by 8 bases, with 7 bases of the junction left unmatched. The CDR3 is made up of 13 amino acids. CDR1 and CDR2 (germline): GTSNPN, SVGIG (reference sequence). The CDR3, as DNA: TGTGCCTGGATTCAGGACAGGGTCGATGAGCAGTTCTTC. The encoded protein is CAWIQDRVDEQFF.

The chain uses TRBV10-3 and TRBJ2-5; 12 bases align to TRBD2. The CDR3 runs to 15 residues. Looked up from germline, CDR1 is ENHRY and CDR2 is SYGVKD. J gave up 6 bases and V 4 bases, and 6 bases lay outside the gene matches. The DNA for the CDR3 is TGTGCCATCAGTGGCCTGGGGACTAGCGGGCAGACCCAGTACTTC. Its translation: CAISGLGTSGQTQYF.

The CDR3 nucleotides are TGTGCCAGCAGTTACCCGCTGTCGATCCAAGAGACCCAGTACTTC. This sequence encodes CASSYPLSIQETQYF. The chain uses TRBV6-2 or TRBV6-3 and TRBJ2-5; no clear D gene. V lost 2 bases and J lost 1, with 11 bases in between. The length of the CDR3 is 15 residues. Germline V gene data show CDR1 as MNHEY and CDR2 as SVGEGT.

This clonotype has only a few counts. The V gene is TRBV7-9, the J gene TRBJ1-1; D not certain. The germline gives CDR1 SEHNR, CDR2 FQNEAQ (reference sequence). This CDR3 has 12 residues. The V end lost 1 base, the J end lost 7 bases, and 7 bases lay between the germline ends. Here the CDR3 DNA reads TGTGCCAGCAGCTTAGGGGATGGTGAAGCTTTCTTT. It yields the protein CASSLGDGEAFF. Full variable domain (rest looked up from reference TRBV7-9 and TRBJ1-1): DTGVSQNPRHKITKRGQNVTFRCDPISEHNRLYWYRQTLGQGPEFLTYFQNEAQLEKSRLLSDRFSAERPKGSFSTLEIQRTEQGDSAMYLCASSLGDGEAFFGQGTRLTVV.

The gene calls are TRBV29-1 and TRBJ2-2; 8 positions match TRBD2. J gave up 3 bases and V 2 bases, and 14 bases lay outside the gene matches. The CDR3 is 18 amino acids. The germline V gene encodes CDR1 SQVTM and CDR2 ANQGSEA. The CDR3 DNA sequence: TGCAGCGTTGAAAGACGGGGGGGGCGCCTAGGGGACACCGGGGAGCTGTTTTTT. It codes for CSVERRGGRLGDTGELFF.